This T cell receptor beta chain stems from a study of control samples from healthy donors and cancer patients. Trimming took off 3 bases at V and 0 bases at J, with 9 bases between the two ends. CDR1 is DFQATT, CDR2 SNEGSKA, per germline (reference sequence). This CDR3 region has 14 residues. This clone rates as medium-sized (0.01 to 0.1%). Produced via immunoSEQ multiplex PCR; TCRdb's table is partial and in-frame only. The table lists roughly 55,000 clones, approximately 86% of them singletons, with 3.5% to 4.5% in the top ten. The chain carries TRBV20-1 and TRBJ1-3; no reliable D call. The source material was blood. This TCR was sampled from a man aged 45-60 years in good health. CDR3: CSASKPSSGNTIYF. In DNA form, the CDR3 reads TGCAGTGCTAGTAAGCCTTCCTCTGGAAACACCATATATTTT.